A single T cell receptor (beta chain) is shown here with its context. Its specificity is not known. CDR1 and CDR2 from the germline V gene are LNHDA and SQIVND (reference sequence). Trimming stripped 3 bases from V and 3 bases from J, with 15 bases between. CDR3 length: 15 amino acids. This specimen comes from a study of cytomegalovirus exposure and HLA in healthy donors. Study-wide findings and caveats: A later analysis found TCR association rates differed by HLA locus, highest for DRB1 and lowest for HLA-C.

13 Jbeta primers and 60 Vbeta primers were used for the PCR. Method: immunoSEQ multiplex PCR; TCRdb's copy keeps in-frame clones and lacks some. The data show roughly 120,000 clones, with around 77% seen just once and around 13% held by the top ten. Nominally healthy donors were sampled, though unrecorded immune exposures were likely. The source is a woman between 35 and 50 years old in good health and CMV-seropositive. V and J are TRBV19 and TRBJ2-7, with D maybe TRBD2 (6 bases). Sample: PBMCs. The CDR3 DNA reads TGTGCCAGTAGTATTACTCCTGCGGGGAACTACGAGCAGTACTTC. As protein: CASSITPAGNYEQYF.